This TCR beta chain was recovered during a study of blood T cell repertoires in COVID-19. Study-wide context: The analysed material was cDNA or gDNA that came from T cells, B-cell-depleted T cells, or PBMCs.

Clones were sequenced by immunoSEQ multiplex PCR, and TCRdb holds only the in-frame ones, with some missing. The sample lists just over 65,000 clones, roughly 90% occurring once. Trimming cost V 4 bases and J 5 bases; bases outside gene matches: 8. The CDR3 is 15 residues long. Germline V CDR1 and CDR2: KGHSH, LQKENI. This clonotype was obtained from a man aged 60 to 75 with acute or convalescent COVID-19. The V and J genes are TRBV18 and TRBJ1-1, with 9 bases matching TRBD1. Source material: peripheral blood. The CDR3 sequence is CASSQMGQGFTEAFF. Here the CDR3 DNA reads TGTGCCAGCTCACAAATGGGACAGGGCTTTACTGAAGCTTTCTTT.